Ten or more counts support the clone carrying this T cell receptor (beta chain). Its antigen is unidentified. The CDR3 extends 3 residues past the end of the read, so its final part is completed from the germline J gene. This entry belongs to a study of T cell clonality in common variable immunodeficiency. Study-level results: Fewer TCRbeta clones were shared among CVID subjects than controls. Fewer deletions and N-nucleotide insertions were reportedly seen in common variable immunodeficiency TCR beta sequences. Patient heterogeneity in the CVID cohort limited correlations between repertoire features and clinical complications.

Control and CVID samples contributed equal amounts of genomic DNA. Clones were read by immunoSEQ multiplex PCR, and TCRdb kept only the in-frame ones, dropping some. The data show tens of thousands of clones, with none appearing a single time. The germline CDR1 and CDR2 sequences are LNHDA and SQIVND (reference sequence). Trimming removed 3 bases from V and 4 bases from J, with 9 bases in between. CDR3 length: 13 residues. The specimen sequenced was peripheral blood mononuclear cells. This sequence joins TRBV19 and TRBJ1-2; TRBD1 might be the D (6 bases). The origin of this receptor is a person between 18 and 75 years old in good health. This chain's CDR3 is CASSIVDSYGYTF. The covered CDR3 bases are TGTGCCAGTAGTATCGTGGACAGCTATGGC. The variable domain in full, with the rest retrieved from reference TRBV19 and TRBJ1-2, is DGGITQSPKYLFRKEGQNVTLSCEQNLNHDAMYWYRQDPGQGLRLIYYSQIVNDFQKGDIAEGYSVSREKKESFPLTVTSAQKNPTAFYLCASSIVDSYGYTFGSGTRLTVV.